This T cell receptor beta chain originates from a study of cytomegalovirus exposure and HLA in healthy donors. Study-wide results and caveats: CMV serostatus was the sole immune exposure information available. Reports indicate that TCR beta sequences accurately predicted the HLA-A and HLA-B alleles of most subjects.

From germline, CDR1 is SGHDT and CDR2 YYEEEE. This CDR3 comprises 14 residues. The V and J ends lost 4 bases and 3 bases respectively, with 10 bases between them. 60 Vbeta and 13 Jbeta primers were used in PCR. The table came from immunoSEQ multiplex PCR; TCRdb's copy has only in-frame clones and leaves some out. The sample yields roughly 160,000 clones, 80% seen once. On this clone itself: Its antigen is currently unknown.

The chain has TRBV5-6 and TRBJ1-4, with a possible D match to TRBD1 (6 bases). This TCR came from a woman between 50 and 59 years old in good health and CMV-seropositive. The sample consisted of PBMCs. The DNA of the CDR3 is TGTGCCAGCAGCCCCAGGGGCGCTAATGAAAAACTGTTTTTT. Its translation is CASSPRGANEKLFF.